These 7 T cell receptor beta chains were sequenced from one sample in a study of PD-1 blockade in classical Hodgkin lymphoma. After autologous stem cell transplantation all patients relapsed, and prior brentuximab vedotin exposure differed between cohorts. Here immunoSEQ multiplex PCR was the method, and the copy in TCRdb shows in-frame clones only, minus some. The repertoire consists of roughly 28,000 clones, with approximately 66% occurring once and the leading ten covering roughly 24%. Source: peripheral blood mononuclear cells (PBMCs), taken before the second cycle of nivolumab. The receptors were sampled from a human donor with classical Hodgkin lymphoma.

The V gene is TRBV28, the J gene TRBJ1-5; TRBD1 is a possible D gene (6 bases). This CDR3 contains 15 residues. Deletions cut 7 bases from V and 1 base from J, with 14 bases between. Per germline, CDR1 MDHEN and CDR2 SYDVKM. The CDR3 DNA is TGTGCCAGCATCCCACAGGGAGGGAGCAATCAGCCCCAGCATTTT. Translation gives CASIPQGGSNQPQHF.

This clone was observed once. The CDR3 coding sequence is TGTGCCAGCAGCCGACAAGGGCAGACTAATGAAAAACTGTTTTTT. Amino acids: CASSRQGQTNEKLFF. The rearrangement links TRBV9 to TRBJ1-4; no clear D. The ends were cut back, 4 bases at V and 2 bases at J, with 12 bases in the middle. The V gene's germline CDR1 is SGDLS and CDR2 YYNGEE. This CDR3 spans 15 amino acids. The variable domain in full, completed from reference TRBV9 and TRBJ1-4, reads DSGVTQTPKHLITATGQRVTLRCSPRSGDLSVYWYQQSLDQGLQFLIQYYNGEERAKGNILERFSAQQFPDLHSELNLSSLELGDSALYFCASSRQGQTNEKLFFGSGTQLSVL.

The rearrangement links TRBV6-5 to TRBJ2-7; 14 bases agree with TRBD2. Looked up from germline, CDR1 is MNHEY and CDR2 is SVGAGI. The CDR3 sequence is 16 residues long. With V trimmed by 2 bases and J by 7 bases, 7 bases remained unmatched. The CDR3 here is CASSYRLAGGPKEQYF. The CDR3, as DNA: TGTGCCAGCAGTTACCGACTAGCGGGAGGGCCTAAGGAGCAGTACTTC.

The chain couples TRBV19 to TRBJ2-2; 8 nucleotides match TRBD2. CDR3 length: 15 residues. V shed 7 bases and J 2 bases; nucleotides not matched to a gene: 6. Per the germline V gene, CDR1 is LNHDA and CDR2 is SQIVND (reference sequence). The CDR3, as DNA: TGTGCCAGTAAAGTTAGCGGGGTAAACACCGGGGAGCTGTTTTTT. Amino acid sequence: CASKVSGVNTGELFF.

Only a few counts were recorded for this clone. This sequence joins TRBV7-9 and TRBJ2-1; tentatively, D is TRBD2 (6 bases). The CDR3 is 14 residues long. V was shortened by 0 bases and J by 6 bases, with 9 bases between the two germline ends. Germline V gives CDR1 SEHNR, CDR2 FQNEAQ (reference sequence). The CDR3 sequence is CASSLAGGSNEQFF. In DNA form, the CDR3 reads TGTGCCAGCAGCTTAGCGGGGGGTTCCAATGAGCAGTTCTTC.

The CDR3 sequence: CATSLEYTEAFF. The CDR3, as DNA: TGTGCCACCTCACTGGAGTACACTGAAGCTTTCTTT. The genes are TRBV28 and TRBJ1-1, with D hard to call. V was cut by 10 bases and J by 3 bases, with 12 bases left in between. Germline loops: CDR1 MDHEN, CDR2 SYDVKM. This CDR3 has 12 amino acids. Full variable domain (missing parts from reference TRBV28 and TRBJ1-1): DVKVTQSSRYLVKRTGEKVFLECVQDMDHENMFWYRQDPGLGLRLIYFSYDVKMKEKGDIPEGYSVSREKKERFSLILESASTNQTSMYLCATSLEYTEAFFGQGTRLTVV.

The chain combines TRBV15 with TRBJ1-1, with 9 bases that match TRBD1. The CDR3 covers 15 residues. The V gene's germline CDR1 is LNHNV and CDR2 YYDKDF (reference sequence). V shed 3 bases, J shed 1 base, and the junction held 3 bases outside the gene matches. This chain's CDR3 is CATSSGTGRNTEAFF. The CDR3 bases are TGTGCCACCAGCAGCGGGACAGGGAGGAACACTGAAGCTTTCTTT.